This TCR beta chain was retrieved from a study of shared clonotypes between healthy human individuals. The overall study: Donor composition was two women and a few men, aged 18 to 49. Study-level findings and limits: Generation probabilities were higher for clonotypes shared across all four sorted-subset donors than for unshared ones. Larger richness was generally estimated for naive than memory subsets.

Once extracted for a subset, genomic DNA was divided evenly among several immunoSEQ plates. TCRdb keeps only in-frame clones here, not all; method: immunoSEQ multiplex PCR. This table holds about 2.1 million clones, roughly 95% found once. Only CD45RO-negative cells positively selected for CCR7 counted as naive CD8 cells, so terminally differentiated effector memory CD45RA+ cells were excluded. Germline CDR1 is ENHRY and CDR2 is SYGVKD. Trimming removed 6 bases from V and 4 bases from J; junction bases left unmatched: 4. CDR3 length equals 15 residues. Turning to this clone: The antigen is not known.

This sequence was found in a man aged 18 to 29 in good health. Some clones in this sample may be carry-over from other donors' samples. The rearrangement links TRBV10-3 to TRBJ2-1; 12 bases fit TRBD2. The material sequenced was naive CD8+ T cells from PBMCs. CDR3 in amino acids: CAIRTSGSKYNEQFF. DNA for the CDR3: TGTGCCATCAGGACTAGCGGGAGTAAGTACAATGAGCAGTTCTTC.